A selection of T cell receptor beta chains follows, all from one sample in a study of cytomegalovirus exposure and HLA in healthy donors. Repertoires were generated with immunoSEQ multiplex PCR, while TCRdb's copy carries only in-frame clones and drops some. Found here are around 67,000 clones, roughly four fifths of them singletons; the top ten hold 22%. Sequencing used PBMCs. All receptors come from a woman in her 30s in good health and CMV-seropositive. Each CDR3 is given with its conserved first and last residue. A D gene is named only where the DNA matches it firmly. The size of a clone is reported for some rows only, either as once, few or many, or as a class for expanded clones.

size	V	J	length	D	CDR3	DNA
-	TRBV7-9	TRBJ2-3	17	TRBD2	CASSLAGGRSRTDTQYF	TGTGCCAGCAGCCTAGCGGGAGGCCGGTCCCGCACAGATACGCAGTATTTT
-	TRBV30	TRBJ1-3	16	-	CAWSVGWQGSGNTIYF	TGTGCCTGGAGTGTAGGCTGGCAGGGATCTGGAAACACCATATATTTT
-	TRBV9	TRBJ2-7	14	TRBD2	CASSLSGTSPVQYF	TGTGCCAGCAGCCTCTCCGGGACTAGTCCTGTGCAGTACTTC
once	TRBV7-8	TRBJ2-5	17	TRBD1	CASSLGQGPGSSETQYF	TGTGCCAGCAGCTTAGGACAGGGGCCGGGGAGTTCGGAGACCCAGTACTTC
-	TRBV29-1	TRBJ2-5	12	-	CSVDQGQGTQYF	TGCAGCGTTGATCAGGGGCAGGGGACCCAGTACTTC
-	TRBV4-2	TRBJ1-2	16	-	CASSQVGDTLINGYTF	TGTGCCAGCAGCCAAGTTGGAGATACCCTTATCAATGGCTACACCTTC
-	TRBV2	TRBJ2-7	14	-	CASSSGTYNYEQYF	TGTGCCAGCAGCTCCGGGACATATAACTACGAGCAGTACTTC
-	TRBV6-1	TRBJ2-1	17	TRBD2	CASRERTSGSSYNEQFF	TGTGCCAGCAGGGAAAGGACTAGCGGGAGCTCCTACAATGAGCAGTTCTTC
-	TRBV7-3	TRBJ1-1	13	-	CASRDKAATEAFF	TGTGCCAGCAGAGATAAAGCGGCAACTGAAGCTTTCTTT
-	TRBV6-5	TRBJ2-7	16	TRBD2	CASSYSIASGSYEQYF	TGTGCCAGCAGTTACTCGATCGCTAGCGGGAGCTACGAGCAGTACTTC
-	TRBV7-2	TRBJ1-2	15	TRBD1	CASSLALPRGQGYTF	TGTGCCAGCAGCTTAGCGCTTCCCAGGGGGCAAGGCTACACCTTC
-	TRBV2	TRBJ2-5	14	TRBD1	CASSKDRGLETQYF	TGTGCCAGCAGCAAGGACAGGGGGCTAGAGACCCAGTACTTC
-	TRBV7-3	TRBJ2-7	15	-	CASSKGTFRSYEQYF	TGTGCCAGCAGCAAAGGGACTTTCCGGTCCTACGAGCAGTACTTC
few	TRBV19	TRBJ2-7	13	-	CASSRRDTYEQYF	TGTGCCAGTAGCCGCCGGGATACCTACGAGCAGTACTTC
-	TRBV6-6	TRBJ1-2	13	-	CASSLGQPQGYTF	TGTGCCAGCAGTCTCGGACAGCCTCAGGGCTACACCTTC
once	TRBV18	TRBJ2-5	13	TRBD2	CASSPGRGETQYF	TGTGCCAGCTCACCAGGGAGGGGAGAGACCCAGTACTTC
once	TRBV30	TRBJ1-5	12	-	CAWSPPYQPQHF	TGTGCCTGGAGCCCCCCTTATCAGCCCCAGCATTTT
-	TRBV9	TRBJ1-1	15	TRBD1	CASSAQGALETEAFF	TGTGCCAGCAGCGCACAGGGGGCGCTTGAGACTGAAGCTTTCTTT
-	TRBV6-5	TRBJ1-2	12	-	CASSLGGDGYTF	TGTGCCAGCAGTTTGGGGGGGGATGGCTACACCTTC
-	TRBV9	TRBJ2-5	16	TRBD2	CASSVGLTSGEETQYF	TGTGCCAGCAGCGTAGGCCTAACTAGCGGAGAAGAGACCCAGTACTTC
-	TRBV11-2	TRBJ1-2	13	-	CASSLLSGDGYTF	TGTGCCAGCAGCTTATTGTCGGGGGATGGCTACACCTTC
-	TRBV7-9	TRBJ1-1	16	-	CASSLGAGWDGTEAFF	TGTGCCAGCAGCTTAGGGGCAGGGTGGGATGGTACTGAAGCTTTCTTT
-	TRBV29-1	TRBJ1-4	14	-	CSVDAGSFGEKLFF	TGCAGCGTCGACGCCGGGTCCTTTGGTGAAAAACTGTTTTTT
-	TRBV4-2	TRBJ2-5	18	TRBD2	CASSQDLAGGLSQETQYF	TGTGCCAGCAGCCAAGATCTAGCGGGAGGGCTTAGCCAAGAGACCCAGTACTTC
few	TRBV5-4	TRBJ2-1	17	-	CASSWGSPSATYNEQFF	TGTGCCAGCAGCTGGGGCTCCCCTAGCGCCACCTACAATGAGCAGTTCTTC
-	TRBV2	TRBJ1-2	14	TRBD1	CASRADRAYYGYTF	TGTGCCAGCAGGGCGGACAGGGCCTACTATGGCTACACCTTC
-	TRBV30	TRBJ2-3	14	TRBD2	CAWRLSGRAMLQYF	TGTGCCTGGAGGCTTAGCGGGAGGGCCATGTTGCAGTATTTT
few	TRBV4-2	TRBJ2-1	14	-	CASSQGLAKNEQFF	TGTGCCAGCAGCCAAGGGCTAGCTAAGAATGAGCAGTTCTTC
-	TRBV30	TRBJ2-1	17	TRBD2	CAGTQTSGLGSYNEQFF	TGTGCCGGAACCCAGACTAGCGGGCTGGGGTCCTACAATGAGCAGTTCTTC
-	TRBV4-2	TRBJ2-1	17	TRBD2	CASSHTLGLAGNNEQFF	TGTGCCAGCAGCCATACCCTGGGACTAGCGGGGAACAATGAGCAGTTCTTC
once	TRBV28	TRBJ2-1	12	TRBD2	CASRSPGLVEFF	TGTGCCAGCAGGTCCCCGGGACTAGTTGAGTTCTTC
-	TRBV5-6	TRBJ2-7	10	-	CASSLTDGDF	TGTGCCAGCAGCCTGACAGACGGCGACTTC
-	TRBV30	TRBJ1-5	15	-	CAWSVLGRPLSPQHF	TGTGCCTGGAGTGTACTGGGCAGACCGTTGTCGCCCCAGCATTTT
few	TRBV14	TRBJ1-1	15	TRBD1	CASSVRGQGRAEAFF	TGTGCCAGCAGCGTAAGGGGACAGGGTCGGGCTGAAGCTTTCTTT
-	TRBV5-4	TRBJ1-1	14	-	CASTIPGHLAEAFF	TGTGCCAGCACCATTCCGGGACATCTTGCTGAAGCTTTCTTT
few	TRBV6-5	TRBJ1-4	16	TRBD1	CASSYSSGQGYEKLFF	TGTGCCAGCAGTTACTCGAGTGGACAGGGTTATGAAAAACTGTTTTTT
few	TRBV7-9	TRBJ2-1	13	-	CASSFPSYNEQFF	TGTGCCAGCAGCTTCCCCAGCTACAATGAGCAGTTCTTC
-	TRBV30	TRBJ1-2	12	-	CAWATDNYGYTF	TGTGCCTGGGCGACAGATAACTATGGCTACACCTTC
-	TRBV4-3	TRBJ2-7	15	TRBD2	CASSQDIGRDYEQYF	TGCGCCAGCAGCCAAGATATCGGGAGGGACTACGAGCAGTACTTC
-	TRBV28	TRBJ2-5	12	-	CASSLTPGTQYF	TGTGCCAGCAGCCTGACCCCGGGGACCCAGTACTTC
-	TRBV6-5	TRBJ2-7	13	-	CASRETSSYEQYF	TGTGCCAGCAGGGAGACTAGTTCCTACGAGCAGTACTTC
-	TRBV7-3	TRBJ2-3	16	TRBD2	CASSKKGTSGTDTQYF	TGTGCCAGCAGCAAGAAAGGGACTAGCGGCACAGATACGCAGTATTTT
few	TRBV6-5	TRBJ2-7	15	TRBD2	CASSYSSGRGYEQYF	TGTGCCAGCAGTTACTCCAGCGGGAGGGGCTACGAGCAGTACTTC
-	TRBV25-1	TRBJ1-1	12	-	CASSEPSTEAFF	TGTGCCAGCAGTGAACCGAGTACTGAAGCTTTCTTT
few	TRBV4-2	TRBJ2-7	16	TRBD2	CASSQEPGRTPWEQYF	TGTGCCAGCAGCCAAGAACCCGGGAGGACCCCTTGGGAGCAGTACTTC